In this sample, the clone carrying this T cell receptor (beta chain) turned up many times. What it binds is not known. Template-switch 5'RACE cDNA synthesis added a 10-nucleotide unique molecular identifier. TCRdb processed the 5' RACE reads anew with MiXCR; each CDR3 protein has one entry. The sample lists fewer than 35,000 distinct CDR3 sequences; around 3.4% were seen once. V gave up 5 bases and J gave up 1 base; unmatched junction bases: 1. Germline CDR1 is MDHEN and CDR2 is SYDVKM. The CDR3 covers 14 residues. This record comes from a study of neurological immune-mediated disorders. Study observations and caveats: Multiple sclerosis, the disease with the least TCR clonal expansion, fell below healthy controls, whereas HTLV-1-associated myelopathy showed the most. Private repertoires in all groups were suggested by the absence of shared CDR3 amino acid sequences among expanded clones across subjects.

This receptor was taken from a woman under 40 with multiple sclerosis. Specimen: PBMCs. This sequence joins TRBV28 and TRBJ2-3, with TRBD2 matching over 9 bases. CDR3 sequence (DNA): TGTGCCAGCAGTCGCGGGGGGGGCACAGATACGCAGTATTTT. Protein: CASSRGGGTDTQYF.